What follows are 22 T cell receptor beta chains derived from one specimen sequenced in a study of blood T cells in healthy people across ages. Sample-barcoded 5' priming and a J-beta primer mix drove a second PCR of roughly 7 to 11 cycles. TCRdb analysed the 5' RACE reads with MiXCR anew, one entry per CDR3 protein. Of 700,000 or so distinct CDR3 sequences in the sample, 22% were seen once. The sequenced sample consisted of blood. These TCRs come from a man in his sixties or seventies in good health.

The CDR3 spells CASSRPYEQYF. The CDR3 DNA sequence: TGTGCCAGCAGCCGGCCCTACGAGCAGTACTTC. The chain has TRBV28 and TRBJ2-7; the D is unclear. Germline V lookup: CDR1 MDHEN, CDR2 SYDVKM. CDR3 length: 11 amino acids. V was pared by 6 bases and J by 2 bases, with 5 bases between.

This clonotype has more than one count but fewer than ten. This chain uses TRBV20-1 with TRBJ1-5; 8 nucleotides line up with TRBD1. CDR3 length: 13 residues. Germline CDR1 is DFQATT and CDR2 is SNEGSKA (reference sequence). V gave up 7 bases and J gave up 7 bases; unmatched junction bases: 9. CDR3 sequence reads: CSVPTRGQQPQHF. The CDR3 bases are TGCAGTGTCCCTACCAGGGGGCAACAGCCCCAGCATTTT.

V gene TRBV21-1 combines with J gene TRBJ2-7; TRBD1 is the table's D call and was not checked against the DNA. The last part of the DNA fits TRBJ2-5 better; the J call may be wrong. TRBV21-1 is a pseudogene segment. The CDR3 runs 18 residues. This CDR3 reads CASSKGQAYSGDQETQYF. The DNA for the CDR3 is TGTGCCAGCAGCAAAGGACAGGCCTATAGTGGGGACCAAGAGACCCAGTACTTC.

This clonotype showed up just a few times. Mismatch with germline at one junction end may stem from a read error. The chain recombines TRBV5-6 with TRBJ2-7, with 7 nucleotides matching TRBD2. Germline CDR1 is SGHDT and CDR2 is YYEEEE. The CDR3 loop spans 15 amino acids. As DNA, the CDR3 is TGTGCCACCAGCGGGGTTGTTAGGAGCTCCTACGAGCAGTACTTC. Amino acids: CATSGVVRSSYEQYF.

This clonotype was seen more than once but under ten times. This rearrangement joins TRBV28 to TRBJ2-1, with D unclear. In germline, CDR1 is MDHEN, CDR2 SYDVKM. There are 15 residues in the CDR3. V was clipped by 5 bases and J by 2 bases, with 13 bases between them. CDR3 nucleotide sequence: TGTGCCAGCAGTACTCTCCGGCGGCCCTACAATGAGCAGTTCTTC. Translating gives CASSTLRRPYNEQFF.

The genes are TRBV5-5 and TRBJ1-2; 7 nucleotides align to TRBD1. This CDR3 has 14 amino acids. With 4 bases clipped from V and 8 bases from J, the junction kept 11 bases outside the gene matches. Looked up from germline, CDR1 is SGHKS and CDR2 is YYEKEE (reference sequence). The CDR3 DNA follows: TGTGCCAGCAGCCCAGGGACAGTAACCTTCGGCTACACCTTC. Its translation is CASSPGTVTFGYTF.

Note on this clonotype: A junction boundary mismatches the germline segment, possibly from a read error. CDR3 sequence: CSVAGGPRGGYSF. The DNA for the CDR3 is TGCAGCGTTGCAGGAGGGCCCAGGGGCGGCTACTCCTTC. The V call is TRBV29-1, the J call TRBJ1-2; D is perhaps TRBD1 (6 bases). The CDR3 runs 13 residues. Germline V gene data show CDR1 as SQVTM and CDR2 as ANQGSEA.

The chain is built from TRBV24-1 and TRBJ1-1; TRBD1 is a possible D gene (5 bases). CDR3 size: 17 residues. The V end was cut by 5 bases, the J end by 0 bases, with 18 bases between. Germline V gene sequence: CDR1 KGHDR, CDR2 SFDVKD. CDR3 protein: CATSAGVPGPLNTEAFF. The CDR3 nucleotides are TGTGCCACCAGTGCCGGGGTCCCGGGACCGCTGAACACTGAAGCTTTCTTT.

A few counts support this clonotype. The V gene is TRBV7-2, the J gene TRBJ2-5; unclear D gene. Per germline, CDR1 SGHTA and CDR2 FQGNSA. Trimming took off 5 bases at V and 5 bases at J, with 15 bases between the two ends. The CDR3 sequence is 14 residues long. The CDR3 DNA sequence: TGTGCCAGCAGCCCCAGTGGCAGGTCCGAGACCCAGTACTTC. It yields the protein CASSPSGRSETQYF.

Notes on this clonotype: The junction departs from the called germline gene at one end, perhaps through a read error. The rearrangement uses TRBV28 and TRBJ2-4, with TRBD1 identical over 10 bases. Germline V CDR1 and CDR2: MDHEN, SYDVKM. The CDR3 runs to 17 residues. The CDR3 region is CASSSWGQGLSKNIQYF. In DNA, the CDR3 is TGTGCCAGTAGTTCTTGGGGACAGGGGTTGAGCAAAAACATTCAGTACTTC. Filled out from reference TRBV28 and TRBJ2-4, the complete variable domain reads DVKVTQSSRYLVKRTGEKVFLECVQDMDHENMFWYRQDPGLGLRLIYFSYDVKMKEKGDIPEGYSVSREKKERFSLILESASTNQTSMYLCASSSWGQGLSKNIQYFGAGTRLSVL.

This clonotype was observed a handful of times. The CDR3 coding sequence is TGTGCCAGCTCAGAAAGGGCCCGCTACGAGCAGTACGTC. Translation gives CASSERARYEQYV. The rearrangement joins TRBV18 to TRBJ2-7; D not resolved. The V gene lost 5 bases and the J gene lost 3 bases, with 11 bases spanning the gap. This CDR3 contains 13 residues. The germline gives CDR1 KGHSH, CDR2 LQKENI.

V and J are TRBV29-1 and TRBJ2-7, with D perhaps TRBD1 (5 bases). This CDR3 contains 12 residues. With 4 bases removed from V and 6 bases from J, the gap between germline ends came to 13 bases. The germline V gene has CDR1 SQVTM and CDR2 ANQGSEA. CDR3 amino acids: CSVVDPGREQYV. CDR3 sequence (DNA): TGCAGCGTTGTAGACCCAGGGCGCGAGCAGTACGTC.

The J gene is TRBJ2-5, the V gene TRBV10-3; 7 nucleotides match TRBD1. The closer fit of TRBJ2-7 to the DNA end suggests the J call may be wrong. Germline V gene sequence: CDR1 ENHRY, CDR2 SYGVKD. This CDR3 region has 12 residues. CDR3 sequence reads: CAINPGGDEQYF. The CDR3 DNA sequence: TGTGCCATCAACCCAGGGGGTGACGAGCAGTACTTC.

This clonotype was seen repeatedly, ten times or more. CDR3 in amino acids: CASRRTDSLSNYGYTF. CDR3 nucleotides: TGTGCCAGTAGGAGGACCGACAGTCTTTCTAACTATGGCTACACCTTC. This chain connects TRBV19 to TRBJ1-2, with a possible D match to TRBD1 (5 bases). The V gene lost 6 bases and the J gene lost 0 bases, with 17 bases spanning the gap. The CDR3 has 16 residues. Looked up from germline, CDR1 is LNHDA and CDR2 is SQIVND (reference sequence).

This clonotype was counted only a few times. The chain carries TRBV18 and TRBJ2-1; perhaps TRBD2 as D (6 bases). The CDR3 has 17 residues. The germline CDR1 and CDR2 sequences are KGHSH and LQKENI. V was shortened by 3 bases and J by 0 bases, with 15 bases between the two germline ends. In DNA form, the CDR3 reads TGTGCCAGCTCACCCATGTGGCGGGGCAGCTCCTACAATGAGCAGTTCTTC. Its protein is CASSPMWRGSSYNEQFF.

In its sample, this clonotype was seen a few times. The chain carries TRBV2 and TRBJ2-1, with 10 positions matching TRBD2. The V and J ends lost 7 bases and 6 bases, in that order; junction bases with no gene match: 12. Germline V gene lookup returns CDR1 SNHLY and CDR2 FYNNEI. This CDR3 region has 16 residues. The CDR3 DNA reads TGTGCCAGCAAGAAACAGCCGGGACTAGCGTCCAATGAGCAGTTCTTC. Translation: CASKKQPGLASNEQFF.

This chain uses TRBV5-6 with TRBJ2-3, with TRBD2 as a possible D gene (5 bases). This CDR3 is 17 amino acids long. Germline V gene data show CDR1 as SGHDT and CDR2 as YYEEEE. Deletions cut 0 bases from V and 3 bases from J, with 17 bases between. CDR3 amino acids: CASSLVASGTMTDTQYF. As DNA, the CDR3 is TGTGCCAGCAGCTTGGTTGCAAGCGGTACTATGACAGATACGCAGTATTTT.

This clonotype was found a few times. This chain joins TRBV5-8 and TRBJ2-5; D might be TRBD2 (6 bases). This CDR3 region has 15 residues. Germline V gene lookup returns CDR1 SGHTS and CDR2 YDEGEE. V was pared by 4 bases and J by 5 bases, with 18 bases between. The CDR3 DNA sequence: TGTGCCAGCAGCCCCGGGACTGCAGTAGAGGAGACCCAGTACTTC. It codes for CASSPGTAVEETQYF.

The rearrangement joins TRBV29-1 to TRBJ1-2; D may be TRBD1 (6 bases). The CDR3 has 11 residues. Germline CDR1 and CDR2: SQVTM and ANQGSEA. V dropped 6 bases and J dropped 8 bases, with 13 bases sitting between them. CDR3 in DNA: TGCAGCGTAGGGGGAAAGAGCGGCTACACCTTC. Protein product: CSVGGKSGYTF.

This clonotype was observed a few times. CDR3 sequence reads: CASSPGQGRIGRYTF. The CDR3 bases are TGTGCCAGCAGCCCGGGACAGGGGAGAATAGGGCGCTACACCTTC. The V call is TRBV27, the J call TRBJ1-2; 10 nucleotides line up with TRBD1. V lost 6 bases, J lost 9 bases, and 13 bases stayed unmatched. This CDR3 region has 15 residues. From germline, CDR1 is MNHEY and CDR2 SMNVEV (reference sequence).

The rearrangement joins TRBV6-5 to TRBJ1-1; a weak D match, TRBD1 (6 bases). Germline assignment: CDR1 MNHEY and CDR2 SVGAGI. Deletions cut 2 bases from V and 6 bases from J, with 16 bases between. There are 15 residues in the CDR3. The CDR3 protein is CASSYRFTGSPEAFF. DNA of the CDR3: TGTGCCAGCAGTTACCGATTTACAGGGTCCCCTGAAGCTTTCTTT.

This clonotype was recorded many times. CDR3 sequence (DNA): TGTGCCAGCAGTTTCAGTTACCAAGAGACCCAGTACTTC. Its protein product is CASSFSYQETQYF. This chain links TRBV25-1 with TRBJ2-5; D is uncertain. The CDR3 is 13 residues long. Germline V gene sequence: CDR1 MGHDK, CDR2 SYGVNS. Trimming took 5 bases from V and 0 from J, leaving 7 bases between them.